A single sample gave rise to the 11 T cell receptor beta chains below, sequenced in a study of OX40 agonist ivuxolimab in advanced cancers. Sequenced by immunoSEQ multiplex PCR; TCRdb stores in-frame clones only, minus some. The sample has 60,000 to 80,000 clones, 70% to 85% seen once. The source material was CD4+ or CD8+ T cells sorted from blood, sampled in a trial of the OX40 agonist ivuxolimab. These receptors were obtained from an adult with an advanced solid tumor such as melanoma, head and neck, liver or kidney cancer.

The chain is built from TRBV5-1 and TRBJ2-2; TRBD1 is a possible D gene (5 bases). Germline V gives CDR1 SGHRS, CDR2 YFSETQ. Trimming removed 4 bases from V and 4 bases from J, with 14 bases in between. The CDR3 contains 15 residues. This CDR3 is CASSLGRGVTGELFF. CDR3 coding DNA: TGCGCCAGCAGCCTCGGAAGGGGTGTCACCGGGGAGCTGTTTTTT.

This rearrangement joins TRBV4-3 to TRBJ2-3; D gene uncertain. Germline lookup yields CDR1 LGHNA and CDR2 YSLEER. V gave up 0 bases and J gave up 5 bases, with 12 bases separating them. This CDR3 comprises 15 residues. CDR3 bases: TGCGCCAGCAGCCAAGATCTGTCAACTAAAGATACGCAGTATTTT. Translation: CASSQDLSTKDTQYF.

The gene calls are TRBV5-4 and TRBJ2-4; TRBD2 agrees at 8 bases. This CDR3 contains 16 residues. The V and J ends lost 4 bases and 0 bases, in that order; junction bases with no gene match: 6. Per germline, CDR1 SGHNT and CDR2 YYREEE (reference sequence). CDR3 bases: TGTGCCAGCAGCAGAGCGGGAGCACTAGCCAAAAACATTCAGTACTTC. Its protein product is CASSRAGALAKNIQYF.

The rearrangement joins TRBV5-1 to TRBJ2-7; perhaps TRBD2 as D (5 bases). V lost 0 bases, J lost 0 bases, and 10 bases lay in between. The CDR3 contains 15 residues. The germline V gene encodes CDR1 SGHRS and CDR2 YFSETQ. The CDR3 DNA reads TGCGCCAGCAGCTTGGAACTCGGGGTCTCCTACGAGCAGTACTTC. It is translated as CASSLELGVSYEQYF.

V and J are TRBV9 and TRBJ1-2; 7 bases align to TRBD1. This CDR3 spans 15 amino acids. CDR1 and CDR2 from the germline V gene are SGDLS and YYNGEE. The ends lost 0 bases at V and 6 bases at J; junction bases unmatched: 8. CDR3 loop: CASSVGAGGSDGYTF. In nucleotides, the CDR3 is TGTGCCAGCAGCGTAGGGGCAGGGGGATCAGATGGCTACACCTTC.

The chain links TRBV5-4 to TRBJ2-2; D unresolved. The CDR3 extends over 14 amino acids. Germline values: CDR1 SGHNT, CDR2 YYREEE (reference sequence). V dropped 4 bases and J dropped 4 bases, with 11 bases sitting between them. CDR3 nucleotides: TGTGCCAGCAGCCCAAGGCAGGTCACCGGGGAGCTGTTTTTT. This codes for CASSPRQVTGELFF.

The chain combines TRBV27 with TRBJ2-1; TRBD1 agrees at 11 bases. This CDR3 spans 16 amino acids. V trimming: 7 bases; J trimming: 7 bases; junction bases outside the gene matches: 12. In germline, CDR1 is MNHEY, CDR2 SMNVEV (reference sequence). The CDR3 protein is CASTRLGQGAGNEQFF. CDR3 bases: TGTGCCAGCACCCGATTAGGACAGGGGGCAGGGAATGAGCAGTTCTTC.

The rearrangement links TRBV29-1 to TRBJ1-2; TRBD1 aligns across 8 bases. CDR3 length: 13 amino acids. Germline V lookup: CDR1 SQVTM, CDR2 ANQGSEA. V lost 4 bases to trimming and J lost 4 bases; unmatched junction nucleotides: 5. CDR3 DNA: TGCAGCGTTGGGGGCGGACAGGGCTATGGCTACACCTTC. Encoded protein: CSVGGGQGYGYTF.

The chain employs TRBV18 and TRBJ2-5; 7 bases line up with TRBD2. The CDR3 is 12 amino acids. Germline assignment: CDR1 KGHSH and CDR2 LQKENI. Trimming took 3 bases from V and 5 from J; bases not matched to a gene: 0. In DNA form, the CDR3 reads TGTGCCAGCTCACCGCGGGGGGAGACCCAGTACTTC. This translates into CASSPRGETQYF. Supplemented by reference TRBV18 and TRBJ2-5, the full variable domain reads NAGVMQNPRHLVRRRGQEARLRCSPMKGHSHVYWYRQLPEEGLKFMVYLQKENIIDESGMPKERFSAEFPKEGPSILRIQQVVRGDSAAYFCASSPRGETQYFGPGTRLLVL.

The V call is TRBV19, the J call TRBJ2-7; 9 nucleotides agree with TRBD1. This CDR3 contains 13 residues. With 10 bases clipped from V and 6 bases from J, the junction kept 10 bases outside the gene matches. CDR1 and CDR2 from the germline V gene are LNHDA and SQIVND (reference sequence). CDR3 sequence reads: CATSGTGFSEQYF. CDR3 nucleotide sequence: TGTGCCACCTCCGGGACAGGGTTTAGCGAGCAGTACTTC.

The V gene is TRBV5-5, the J gene TRBJ2-5; D is perhaps TRBD2 (5 bases). Looked up from germline, CDR1 is SGHKS and CDR2 is YYEKEE (reference sequence). Trimming pared 2 bases from V and 5 bases from J, leaving 19 bases between. CDR3 length: 16 residues. Here the CDR3 reads CASSLVRTPVSETQYF. CDR3 in DNA: TGTGCCAGCAGCTTAGTCCGGACTCCGGTTTCGGAGACCCAGTACTTC.